This TCR beta chain was recorded in a study of blood T cell repertoires in COVID-19. Study information: There were acute and convalescent COVID-19 samples, and they came from the United States, Italy and Spain. From T cells, B-cell-depleted T cells, or PBMCs came the material, which was cDNA or gDNA.

The germline V gene encodes CDR1 SGHNT and CDR2 YYREEE (reference sequence). V dropped 3 bases and J dropped 5 bases, with 14 bases sitting between them. The CDR3 consists of 14 residues. As handled by the study authors: Estimation of nucleated cell counts relied on the amplification of reference gene primers. Produced via immunoSEQ multiplex PCR; TCRdb's table is partial and in-frame only. That table supplies the V and J calls and clone size; D and trimming were determined from the DNA. The table includes tens of thousands of clones, about 92% detected once. This sequence was found in a man aged 50-60 years with acute or convalescent COVID-19. The sample was peripheral blood. V is TRBV5-4 and J is TRBJ2-5; D is possibly TRBD2 (6 bases). CDR3 protein: CASSSGGASETQYF. In DNA, the CDR3 is TGTGCCAGCAGCTCCGGGGGAGCGTCGGAGACCCAGTACTTC.